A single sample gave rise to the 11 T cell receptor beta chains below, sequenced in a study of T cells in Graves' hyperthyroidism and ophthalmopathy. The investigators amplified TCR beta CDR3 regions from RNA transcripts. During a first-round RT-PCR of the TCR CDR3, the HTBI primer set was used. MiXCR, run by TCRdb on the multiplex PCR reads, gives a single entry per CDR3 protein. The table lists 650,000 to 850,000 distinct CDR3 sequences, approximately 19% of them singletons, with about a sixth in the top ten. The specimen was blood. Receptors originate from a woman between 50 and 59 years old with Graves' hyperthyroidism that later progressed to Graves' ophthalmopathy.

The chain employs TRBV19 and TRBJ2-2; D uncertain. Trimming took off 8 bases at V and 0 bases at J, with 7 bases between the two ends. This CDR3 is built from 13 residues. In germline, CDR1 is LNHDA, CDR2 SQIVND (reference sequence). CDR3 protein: CASDGANTGELFF. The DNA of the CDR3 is TGTGCCAGTGACGGAGCGAACACCGGGGAGCTGTTTTTT.

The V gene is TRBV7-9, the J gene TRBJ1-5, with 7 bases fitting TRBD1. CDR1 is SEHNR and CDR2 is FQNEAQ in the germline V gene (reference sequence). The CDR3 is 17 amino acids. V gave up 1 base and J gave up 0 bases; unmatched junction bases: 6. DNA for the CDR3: TGTGCCAGCAGCTTAGGGGGACAGTTATATAGCAATCAGCCCCAGCATTTT. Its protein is CASSLGGQLYSNQPQHF.

This CDR3 reads CAWSATGGWTEAFF. In DNA form, the CDR3 reads TGTGCCTGGAGTGCGACAGGGGGGTGGACTGAAGCTTTCTTT. The genes are TRBV30 and TRBJ1-1; 9 nucleotides match TRBD1. Per the germline V gene, CDR1 is GTSNPN and CDR2 is SVGIG (reference sequence). The J segment lost 5 bases and the V segment lost 1 base, leaving 5 bases of the junction unmatched. This CDR3 has 14 residues.

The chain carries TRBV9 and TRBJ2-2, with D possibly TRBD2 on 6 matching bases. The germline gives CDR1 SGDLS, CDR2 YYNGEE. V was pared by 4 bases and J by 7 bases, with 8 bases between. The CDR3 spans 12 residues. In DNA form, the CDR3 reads TGTGCCAGCAGCCAGGAGGGCGGGGAGCTGTTTTTT. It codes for CASSQEGGELFF.

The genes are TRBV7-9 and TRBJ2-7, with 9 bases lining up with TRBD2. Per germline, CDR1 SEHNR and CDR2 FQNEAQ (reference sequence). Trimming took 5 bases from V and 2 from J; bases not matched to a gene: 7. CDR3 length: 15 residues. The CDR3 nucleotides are TGTGCCAGCAGCATCAGGACTAGCGACGCCTACGAGCAGTACTTC. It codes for CASSIRTSDAYEQYF.

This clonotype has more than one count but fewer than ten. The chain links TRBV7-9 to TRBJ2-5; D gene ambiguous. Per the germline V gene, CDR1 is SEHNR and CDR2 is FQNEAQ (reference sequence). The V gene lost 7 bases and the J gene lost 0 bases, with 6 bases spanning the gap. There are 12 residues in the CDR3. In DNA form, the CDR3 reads TGTGCCAGCAAGGCAGACCAAGAGACCCAGTACTTC. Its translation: CASKADQETQYF.

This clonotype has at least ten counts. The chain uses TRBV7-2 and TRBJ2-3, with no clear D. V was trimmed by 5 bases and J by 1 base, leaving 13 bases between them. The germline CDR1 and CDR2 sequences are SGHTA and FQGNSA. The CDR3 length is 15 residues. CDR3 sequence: CASSQSVVGTDTQYF. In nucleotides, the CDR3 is TGTGCCAGCAGCCAAAGTGTGGTCGGCACAGATACGCAGTATTTT.

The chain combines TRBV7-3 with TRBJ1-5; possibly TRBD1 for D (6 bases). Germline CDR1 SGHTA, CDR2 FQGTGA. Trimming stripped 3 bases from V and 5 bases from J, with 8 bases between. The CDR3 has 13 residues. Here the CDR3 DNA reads TGTGCCAGCAGCTTGGGACACTATCAGCCCCAGCATTTT. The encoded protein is CASSLGHYQPQHF.

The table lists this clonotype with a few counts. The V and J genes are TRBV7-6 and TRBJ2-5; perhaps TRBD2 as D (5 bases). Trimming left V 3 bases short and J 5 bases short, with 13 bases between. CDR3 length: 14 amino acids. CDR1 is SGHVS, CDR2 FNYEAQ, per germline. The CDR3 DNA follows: TGTGCCAGCAGCTTCGGACTCTCTGGGGAGACCCAGTACTTC. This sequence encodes CASSFGLSGETQYF.

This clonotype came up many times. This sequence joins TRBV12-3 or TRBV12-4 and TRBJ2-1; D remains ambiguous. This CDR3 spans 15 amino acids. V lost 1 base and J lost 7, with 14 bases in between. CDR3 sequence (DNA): TGTGCCAGCAGTTTAGTCGTTGGGATAGGAAATGAGCAGTTCTTC. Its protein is CASSLVVGIGNEQFF.

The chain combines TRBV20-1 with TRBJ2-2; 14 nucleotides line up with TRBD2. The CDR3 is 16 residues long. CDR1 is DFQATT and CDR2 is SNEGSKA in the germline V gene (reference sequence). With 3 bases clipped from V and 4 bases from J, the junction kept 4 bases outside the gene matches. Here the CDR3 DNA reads TGCAGTGCTAGGGGGACTAGCGGGGGAACCACCGGGGAGCTGTTTTTT. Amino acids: CSARGTSGGTTGELFF.